The next 20 T cell receptor beta chains were all read from a single sample in a study of tumor-infiltrating lymphocytes in oesophageal squamous cell carcinoma. A single record per CDR3 protein comes from TCRdb applying MiXCR to the PCR reads. The table has fewer than 20,000 distinct CDR3 sequences, roughly 54% seen once; the top ten hold approximately 40%. Sequenced: esophageal tumor tissue. The receptors were sampled from a female donor with esophageal squamous cell carcinoma.

This chain connects TRBV7-2 to TRBJ2-3, with TRBD2 matching 8 bases. The trim removed 3 bases at V and 3 bases at J, leaving 8 bases unmatched. In germline, CDR1 is SGHTA, CDR2 FQGNSA. The CDR3 contains 16 residues. The CDR3 loop reads CASSFVAGSWTDTQYF. The CDR3 DNA sequence: TGTGCCAGCAGCTTCGTAGCGGGGAGCTGGACAGATACGCAGTATTTT.

The chain links TRBV7-9 to TRBJ2-7, with 12 bases matching TRBD1. The assigned J gene may be wrong: the sequence end matches TRBJ2-1 better. The CDR3 has 14 residues. Germline-derived CDR1 and CDR2 are SEHNR and FQNEAQ (reference sequence). The CDR3 DNA follows: TGTGCCAGCAGCGCCGGGACAGGGGGCTCTGAGCAGTTCTTC. This codes for CASSAGTGGSEQFF.

The chain uses TRBV12-3 or TRBV12-4 and TRBJ2-1; possible D gene TRBD1, 6 bases. The DNA end lines up better with TRBJ2-7; the J call may be wrong. This CDR3 region has 14 residues. The CDR3 region is CASSLRGIPYEQYF. In DNA form, the CDR3 reads TGTGCCAGCAGTTTGAGGGGGATACCCTACGAGCAGTACTTC.

This chain links TRBV24-1 with TRBJ2-2; 8 bases align to TRBD2. The CDR3 runs to 17 residues. Germline values: CDR1 KGHDR, CDR2 SFDVKD. J gave up 1 base and V 9 bases, and 12 bases lay outside the gene matches. CDR3 region: CATSGPSGGLNTGELFF. CDR3 nucleotides: TGTGCCACCTCCGGACCGAGCGGGGGACTGAACACCGGGGAGCTGTTTTTT.

The rearrangement joins TRBV7-6 to TRBJ2-5; D possibly matches TRBD1 or TRBD2 (5 bases each). Per germline, CDR1 SGHVS and CDR2 FNYEAQ. The V and J ends lost 3 bases and 4 bases respectively, with 15 bases between them. The CDR3 has 15 residues. The CDR3 nucleotides read TGTGCCAGCAGCTTCGGGATTCCGGGACGAGAGACCCAGTACTTC. It translates to CASSFGIPGRETQYF. Based on the CDR3 plus reference TRBV7-6 and TRBJ2-5, the full variable domain is GAGVSQSPRYKVTKRGQDVALRCDPISGHVSLYWYRQALGQGPEFLTYFNYEAQQDKSGLPNDRFSAERPEGSISTLTIQRTEQRDSAMYRCASSFGIPGRETQYFGPGTRLLVL.

This clonotype has a handful of counts. V and J are TRBV7-2 and TRBJ2-5; 10 positions agree with TRBD2. From germline, CDR1 is SGHTA and CDR2 FQGNSA. The CDR3 is made up of 16 amino acids. V trimming: 4 bases; J trimming: 5 bases; junction bases outside the gene matches: 10. Written as DNA, the CDR3 is TGTGCCAGCAGCTCCACAGCGGGGGGGCTCTCTGAGACCCAGTACTTC. Its translation is CASSSTAGGLSETQYF.

V usage is TRBV7-9 and J usage is TRBJ2-3; D possibly matches TRBD1 or TRBD2 (7 bases each). V gave up 4 bases and J gave up 0 bases, with 17 bases separating them. In germline, CDR1 is SEHNR, CDR2 FQNEAQ (reference sequence). The CDR3 runs to 17 residues. Here the CDR3 reads CASSSARGGLSTDTQYF. CDR3 nucleotide sequence: TGTGCCAGCAGCTCCGCCAGGGGGGGACTTAGCACAGATACGCAGTATTTT.

This clonotype was observed a handful of times. The chain uses TRBV12-3 or TRBV12-4 and TRBJ2-7; D not certain. V was shortened by 6 bases and J by 3 bases, with 9 bases between the two germline ends. This CDR3 has 12 amino acids. In nucleotides, the CDR3 is TGTGCCAGCAGCCCTACTTACTACGAGCAGTACTTC. Its protein product is CASSPTYYEQYF.

This rearrangement joins TRBV12-3 or TRBV12-4 to TRBJ1-2, with TRBD1 matching 10 bases. Trimming at V came to 5 bases and at J to 5 bases, leaving 8 bases not matched to a gene. This CDR3 has 15 amino acids. CDR3 sequence reads: CASSQPGQGYYGYTF. Here the CDR3 DNA reads TGTGCCAGCAGTCAGCCGGGACAGGGGTATTATGGCTACACCTTC.

This clonotype was observed a handful of times. The chain couples TRBV28 to TRBJ2-5; 8 positions match TRBD1. This CDR3 comprises 16 residues. Germline trimming cut 0 bases from V and 2 bases from J; bases unmatched to any gene: 5. The germline V gene has CDR1 MDHEN and CDR2 SYDVKM. In DNA, the CDR3 is TGTGCCAGCAGTTTATGGGTCAGGGGGCGACAAGAGACCCAGTACTTC. It encodes CASSLWVRGRQETQYF.

V usage is TRBV7-3 and J usage is TRBJ2-5; D not certain. TRBJ2-1 matches the DNA end more closely, so the J call is doubtful. CDR3 length: 11 amino acids. Germline V gives CDR1 SGHTA, CDR2 FQGTGA. The CDR3 reads CASSHSNEQFF. In nucleotides, the CDR3 is TGTGCCAGCAGCCATAGCAATGAGCAGTTCTTC.

The chain has TRBV7-8 and TRBJ2-3; TRBD2 matches at 7 bases. The last part of the DNA fits TRBJ2-5 better; the J call may be wrong. The CDR3 spans 15 residues. Germline V CDR1 and CDR2: SGHVS, FQNEAQ. CDR3 bases: TGTGCCAGCAGCTTATTAAGGACGGGAGGAGAGACCCAGTACTTC. The encoded protein is CASSLLRTGGETQYF.

About this clonotype itself: The junction departs from germline at one end; a sequencing error may be responsible. The chain carries TRBV28 and TRBJ2-7, with 7 bases aligning to TRBD2. The CDR3 contains 14 residues. The germline gives CDR1 MDHEN, CDR2 SYDVKM. The CDR3 DNA is TGTGCCAGCAGTATTAGCGGGTACTCCTACGAGCAGTACTTT. It yields the protein CASSISGYSYEQYF.

J is TRBJ2-3 and V is TRBV7-4, with 8 bases matching TRBD1. The DNA end is a closer match to TRBJ1-1, so the J assignment may be wrong. Per the germline V gene, CDR1 is SGHVT and CDR2 is SQSDAQ. CDR3 size: 16 residues. This chain's CDR3 is CASSSPTGEGDTEAFF. As DNA, the CDR3 is TGTGCCAGCAGCTCCCCGACAGGGGAGGGAGACACTGAAGCTTTCTTT.

The chain has TRBV7-3 and TRBJ2-3; no clear D. Per germline, CDR1 SGHTA and CDR2 FQGTGA. With 5 bases removed from V and 0 bases from J, the gap between germline ends came to 3 bases. The CDR3 loop spans 12 amino acids. Written as DNA, the CDR3 is TGTGCCAGCAGCCCGAGCACAGATACGCAGTATTTT. Its protein is CASSPSTDTQYF.

This clonotype was detected ten times or more. V is TRBV7-9 and J is TRBJ2-5, with 10 nucleotides matching TRBD1. J lost 11 bases, V lost 7 bases, and 10 bases had no gene match. The CDR3 consists of 13 residues. The germline V gene has CDR1 SEHNR and CDR2 FQNEAQ (reference sequence). CDR3 sequence: CASISTGGNEQYF. The CDR3 nucleotides read TGTGCCAGCATCTCGACAGGGGGCAATGAGCAGTACTTC.

In its sample, this clonotype was seen many times. This chain uses TRBV5-5 with TRBJ2-3; the D gene is possibly TRBD2 (5 bases). There are 14 residues in the CDR3. V was clipped by 4 bases and J by 0 bases, with 9 bases between them. Germline-derived CDR1 and CDR2 are SGHKS and YYEKEE (reference sequence). CDR3 bases: TGTGCCAGCAGCCCTAGCAGTAGCACAGATACGCAGTATTTT. Protein product: CASSPSSSTDTQYF.

The chain uses TRBV6-1 and TRBJ2-3; possible D gene TRBD1, 5 bases. Matching the DNA end better, TRBJ1-2 makes the J call doubtful. Germline loops: CDR1 MNHNS, CDR2 SASEGT. CDR3 length equals 14 residues. DNA of the CDR3: TGTGCCAGCGGACCACTCGGGGCAAACTATGGCTACACCTTC. It encodes CASGPLGANYGYTF.

In this sample, this clonotype turned up once. The chain recombines TRBV6-2 or TRBV6-3 with TRBJ1-2, with D tentatively TRBD1 (5 bases). The germline V gene encodes CDR1 MNHEY and CDR2 SVGEGT. This CDR3 region has 15 residues. Trimming removed 6 bases at V and 3 bases at J, with 17 bases between. The CDR3 loop is CASRRRAGTYYGYTF. For the CDR3, the DNA is TGTGCCAGCAGGCGCAGGGCGGGGACCTACTATGGCTACACCTTC.

The chain uses TRBV5-1 and TRBJ2-5, with a weak D call TRBD1 (6 bases). The CDR3 length is 14 residues. V lost 4 bases, J lost 4 bases, and 14 bases lay in between. Looked up from germline, CDR1 is SGHRS and CDR2 is YFSETQ. As DNA, the CDR3 is TGCGCCAGCAGCGGCACAGGGTTCGGAGAGACCCAGTACTTC. Translating it yields CASSGTGFGETQYF.